This entry concerns a single T cell receptor beta chain. The antigen remains unidentified. The sample comes from a study of shared clonotypes between healthy human individuals. Study-wide results and limits: Even with large depth, rarefaction showed that sorted-subset sequencing was incomplete. Few donors restricted represented genetic and exposure-history diversity.

The V end lost 3 bases, the J end lost 0 bases, and 11 bases lay between the germline ends. The CDR3 covers 15 residues. Germline V gene sequence: CDR1 LNHDA, CDR2 SQIVND (reference sequence). The split of CD4+ cells yielded CD45RA+ naive and CD45RA-negative memory subsets. Repertoires were generated with immunoSEQ multiplex PCR, while TCRdb's copy carries only in-frame clones and drops some. Of fewer than 1.8 million clones in the sample, around 98.5% were seen once. The sample taken for sequencing was naive CD4+ T cells sorted from blood. Subset described: CD45RA+ positively selected. This sequence joins TRBV19 and TRBJ1-1; D gene uncertain. The TCR sequence derives from a man aged 25-45 years in good health. CDR3 DNA sequence: TGTGCCAGTAGTATGATACGGGAGGTGAACACTGAAGCTTTCTTT. The encoded protein is CASSMIREVNTEAFF.